Listed here are 26 T cell receptor beta chains from one sample, sequenced in a study of early T cells in non-severe SARS-CoV-2 infection. TCRdb used MiXCR to reprocess the 5' RACE reads, holding one entry per CDR3 protein. The sample yields some 55,000 distinct CDR3 sequences, over 9.5% seen once. The specimen sequenced was whole blood. The receptors derive from an adult who was a healthcare worker with PCR-confirmed SARS-CoV-2 infection or an uninfected control (not recorded which).

This clonotype was seen only a few times. The rearrangement joins TRBV10-3 to TRBJ1-6, with unresolved D. V lost 8 bases to trimming and J lost 8 bases, with 16 bases between them. This CDR3 is built from 14 residues. In germline, CDR1 is ENHRY, CDR2 SYGVKD. CDR3 protein: CAILGQTWDSPLHF. The CDR3 DNA reads as TGTGCCATCCTCGGGCAGACTTGGGATTCACCCCTCCACTTT.

This clonotype was counted ten times or more. The chain couples TRBV4-1 to TRBJ2-3; 8 bases map to TRBD2. The germline gives CDR1 MGHRA, CDR2 YSYEKL. This CDR3 comprises 19 residues. Trimming cost V 0 bases and J 0 bases; bases outside gene matches: 11. The CDR3 protein is CASSQDSWGGGPSTDTQYF. DNA for the CDR3: TGCGCCAGCAGCCAAGATAGCTGGGGCGGGGGGCCTAGCACAGATACGCAGTATTTT.

On this clonotype itself: Possible read error: a much larger clone is one base away. The chain is built from TRBV7-2 and TRBJ1-6; D call uncertain. This CDR3 contains 15 residues. Germline V CDR1 and CDR2: SGHTA, FQGNSA. In DNA, the CDR3 is TGTGTCAGCAGCTCACAGAGCTCCTATAATTCACCCCTCCACTTT. Its protein product is CVSSSQSSYNSPLHF.

The chain joins TRBV24-1 to TRBJ2-1; 8 bases align to TRBD2. Germline V CDR1 and CDR2: KGHDR, SFDVKD. V lost 3 bases and J lost 0; bases outside the gene matches: 9. The CDR3 is made up of 18 amino acids. Written as DNA, the CDR3 is TGTGCCACCAGTGATGGCCGTTCACTAGCGGTCTCCTACAATGAGCAGTTCTTC. Amino acids: CATSDGRSLAVSYNEQFF.

This clonotype was seen ten or more times. The chain employs TRBV29-1 and TRBJ1-5; 7 bases agree with TRBD1. Trimming at V came to 6 bases and at J to 2 bases, leaving 4 bases not matched to a gene. The germline gives CDR1 SQVTM, CDR2 ANQGSEA. The CDR3 is 13 amino acids. The CDR3 spells CSVGDSGNQPQHF. CDR3 coding DNA: TGCAGCGTGGGGGACAGCGGCAATCAGCCCCAGCATTTT.

The chain joins TRBV7-8 to TRBJ1-4; no clear D gene. The V end lost 5 bases, the J end lost 5 bases, and 3 bases lay between the germline ends. The CDR3 runs to 11 residues. CDR1 and CDR2 (germline): SGHVS, FQNEAQ. The CDR3 DNA follows: TGTGCCAGCAGCCAGAATGAAAAACTGTTTTTT. Its translation: CASSQNEKLFF. Complete variable domain (other parts from reference TRBV7-8 and TRBJ1-4): GAGVSQSPRYKVAKRGQDVALRCDPISGHVSLFWYQQALGQGPEFLTYFQNEAQLDKSGLPSDRFFAERPEGSVSTLKIQRTQQEDSAVYLCASSQNEKLFFGSGTQLSVL.

This clonotype was observed at least ten times. This chain joins TRBV5-1 and TRBJ1-5; D might be TRBD1 (5 bases). Germline V gives CDR1 SGHRS, CDR2 YFSETQ. The CDR3 has 14 amino acids. V lost 1 base and J lost 4, with 9 bases in between. CDR3 sequence: CASSLLGENQPQHF. In nucleotides, the CDR3 is TGCGCCAGCAGCTTGTTAGGGGAAAATCAGCCCCAGCATTTT.

This clonotype was seen repeatedly, ten times or more. The chain couples TRBV12-3 or TRBV12-4 to TRBJ1-4, with a weak D call TRBD1 (5 bases). This CDR3 is built from 17 residues. V dropped 2 bases and J dropped 0 bases, with 13 bases sitting between them. The CDR3: CASSLSWTTPTNEKLFF. Here the CDR3 DNA reads TGTGCCAGCAGTTTATCTTGGACAACTCCAACTAATGAAAAACTGTTTTTT.

This clonotype was seen only a few times. This sequence joins TRBV6-5 and TRBJ2-4; 7 nucleotides line up with TRBD1. The V and J ends lost 2 bases and 6 bases, in that order; junction bases with no gene match: 7. Germline CDR1 MNHEY, CDR2 SVGAGI. There are 15 residues in the CDR3. Here the CDR3 reads CASSYGQASGNIQYF. The CDR3 region has the DNA TGTGCCAGCAGTTACGGACAGGCCTCGGGAAACATTCAGTACTTC.

This clonotype was found many times. The V call is TRBV29-1, the J call TRBJ1-5, with a tentative D call TRBD1 (5 bases). The CDR3 runs to 12 residues. The ends were cut back, 5 bases at V and 1 base at J, with 6 bases in the middle. Germline assignment: CDR1 SQVTM and CDR2 ANQGSEA. For the CDR3, the DNA is TGCAGCGTTTCAGGGAGCAATCAGCCCCAGCATTTT. Translating it yields CSVSGSNQPQHF.

The chain couples TRBV29-1 to TRBJ1-1, with TRBD1 matching 8 bases. With V trimmed by 6 bases and J by 1 base, 7 bases remained unmatched. The CDR3 consists of 14 residues. Germline V lookup: CDR1 SQVTM, CDR2 ANQGSEA. CDR3 region: CSVLATGANTEAFF. CDR3 nucleotides: TGCAGCGTCTTAGCGACAGGGGCGAACACTGAAGCTTTCTTT.

This clonotype was seen repeatedly, ten times or more. The chain uses TRBV9 and TRBJ1-4, with 8 nucleotides matching TRBD1. Germline V gene data show CDR1 as SGDLS and CDR2 as YYNGEE. Trimming cost V 3 bases and J 5 bases; bases outside gene matches: 6. The CDR3 has 15 amino acids. The CDR3 spells CASSASTGVNEKLFF. In nucleotides, the CDR3 is TGTGCCAGCAGCGCTTCGACAGGGGTAAATGAAAAACTGTTTTTT.

This clonotype was observed many times. The chain combines TRBV10-3 with TRBJ1-2; D may be TRBD1 (5 bases). The germline gives CDR1 ENHRY, CDR2 SYGVKD. Trimming removed 2 bases at V and 7 bases at J, with 11 bases between. The CDR3 extends over 13 amino acids. The CDR3 DNA sequence: TGTGCCATCAGTGAGGGGGCTAGCTTTGGCTACACCTTC. Its protein is CAISEGASFGYTF.

Of note for this clonotype: A much larger clonotype is one base distant, so this may be a read error. CDR3 nucleotide sequence: TGTGCCAGCAGCCTCACACCAGCTACTAACTATGGCTACACCTTC. Amino acid sequence: CASSLTPATNYGYTF. The gene calls are TRBV7-9 and TRBJ1-2, with unresolved D. The germline CDR1 and CDR2 sequences are SEHNR and FQNEAQ (reference sequence). Deletions cut 5 bases from V and 0 bases from J, with 13 bases between. The CDR3 extends over 15 amino acids.

The chain carries TRBV2 and TRBJ2-1, with D uncertain. V lost 6 bases to trimming and J lost 0 bases, with 9 bases between them. Germline V gene data show CDR1 as SNHLY and CDR2 as FYNNEI. The CDR3 covers 14 residues. CDR3 in DNA: TGTGCCAGCAGGATCGGTCCCTCCTACAATGAGCAGTTCTTC. It translates to CASRIGPSYNEQFF.

This clonotype appeared many times. The genes are TRBV7-9 and TRBJ2-1, with a weak D call TRBD2 (6 bases). The V and J ends lost 0 bases and 2 bases respectively, with 11 bases between them. The CDR3 extends over 16 amino acids. Germline CDR1 is SEHNR and CDR2 is FQNEAQ (reference sequence). DNA for the CDR3: TGTGCCAGCAGCTTAGCGCGGGGTGCCACCTACAATGAGCAGTTCTTC. This encodes CASSLARGATYNEQFF.

A few counts support this clonotype. The chain couples TRBV20-1 to TRBJ1-1, with D uncertain. Looked up from germline, CDR1 is DFQATT and CDR2 is SNEGSKA (reference sequence). The CDR3 runs 13 residues. Trimming took off 1 base at V and 0 bases at J, with 6 bases between the two ends. The DNA of the CDR3 is TGCAGTGCTAGAGTAGGGTTGAACACTGAAGCTTTCTTT. It codes for CSARVGLNTEAFF.

This clonotype occurred many times. The chain carries TRBV6-2 or TRBV6-3 and TRBJ1-5; D remains unclear. Per germline, CDR1 MNHEY and CDR2 SVGEGT. Trimming cost V 2 bases and J 2 bases, with 4 bases left between them. The CDR3 is 13 residues long. Here the CDR3 DNA reads TGTGCCAGCAGTTACAATGGCAATCAGCCCCAGCATTTT. Translating it yields CASSYNGNQPQHF.

The genes are TRBV20-1 and TRBJ2-5, with TRBD1 identical over 7 bases. CDR1 and CDR2 from the germline V gene are DFQATT and SNEGSKA (reference sequence). Trimming at V came to 5 bases and at J to 3 bases, leaving 12 bases not matched to a gene. This CDR3 has 15 amino acids. CDR3 residues: CSARGTPGTEETQYF. The DNA of the CDR3 is TGCAGTGCTCGGGGAACACCCGGGACAGAAGAGACCCAGTACTTC.

As for this clonotype: One end of the junction is discordant with germline, which a read error may explain. The chain recombines TRBV5-8 with TRBJ1-1; D remains ambiguous. This CDR3 spans 13 amino acids. The germline V gene encodes CDR1 SGHTS and CDR2 YDEGEE. The CDR3 protein is CVSSFRMNTEAFF. DNA for the CDR3: TGTGTCAGCAGCTTTAGGATGAACACTGAAGCTTTCTTT.

This clonotype showed up just a few times. The rearrangement links TRBV20-1 to TRBJ1-6; tentatively, D is TRBD1 (6 bases). V was clipped by 2 bases and J by 3 bases, with 14 bases between them. In germline, CDR1 is DFQATT, CDR2 SNEGSKA (reference sequence). There are 16 residues in the CDR3. The CDR3 region is CSARITGTSYNSPLHF. The CDR3 bases are TGCAGTGCTAGAATAACAGGGACCAGCTATAATTCACCCCTCCACTTT.

In this sample, this clonotype turned up many times. This chain joins TRBV29-1 and TRBJ1-1; TRBD1 is a possible D gene (6 bases). V lost 4 bases and J lost 1, with 10 bases in between. The CDR3 length is 13 residues. The germline V gene encodes CDR1 SQVTM and CDR2 ANQGSEA. This CDR3 is CSVVRDTNTEAFF. The CDR3, as DNA: TGCAGCGTTGTCCGGGACACGAACACTGAAGCTTTCTTT. The whole variable domain, remainder taken from reference TRBV29-1 and TRBJ1-1, is SAVISQKPSRDICQRGTSLTIQCQVDSQVTMMFWYRQQPGQSLTLIATANQGSEATYESGFVIDKFPISRPNLTFSTLTVSNMSPEDSSIYLCSVVRDTNTEAFFGQGTRLTVV.

This clonotype was recorded at least ten times. The V and J genes are TRBV6-2 or TRBV6-3 and TRBJ2-3; 13 nucleotides line up with TRBD2. J lost 5 bases, V lost 5 bases, and 7 bases had no gene match. This CDR3 has 16 residues. Germline CDR1 reads MNHEY; CDR2 reads SVGEGT. The CDR3: CASSRDGLAGEDTQYF. The CDR3 coding sequence is TGTGCCAGCAGTCGGGACGGACTAGCGGGGGAAGATACGCAGTATTTT.

This chain joins TRBV19 and TRBJ1-4; 9 nucleotides line up with TRBD1. This CDR3 contains 18 residues. With V trimmed by 5 bases and J by 8 bases, 18 bases remained unmatched. Germline assignment: CDR1 LNHDA and CDR2 SQIVND (reference sequence). The CDR3 protein is CASSAGTGRFQDKEKLFF. The CDR3 bases are TGTGCCAGTAGTGCTGGGACAGGGAGGTTCCAGGATAAGGAAAAACTGTTTTTT.

V gene TRBV5-1 combines with J gene TRBJ2-3, with D unclear. The germline gives CDR1 SGHRS, CDR2 YFSETQ. This CDR3 comprises 15 residues. Trimming took off 4 bases at V and 0 bases at J, with 12 bases between the two ends. The CDR3 region is CASSPPTTSTDTQYF. Written as DNA, the CDR3 is TGCGCCAGCAGCCCCCCCACGACGAGCACAGATACGCAGTATTTT.

The chain employs TRBV6-5 and TRBJ1-1, with TRBD1 matching 9 bases. Trimming cost V 5 bases and J 0 bases; bases outside gene matches: 7. Germline CDR1 reads MNHEY; CDR2 reads SVGAGI. CDR3 length: 16 amino acids. The CDR3: CASSGHRGLVNTEAFF. The DNA for the CDR3 is TGTGCCAGCAGTGGCCACAGGGGGCTCGTGAACACTGAAGCTTTCTTT.